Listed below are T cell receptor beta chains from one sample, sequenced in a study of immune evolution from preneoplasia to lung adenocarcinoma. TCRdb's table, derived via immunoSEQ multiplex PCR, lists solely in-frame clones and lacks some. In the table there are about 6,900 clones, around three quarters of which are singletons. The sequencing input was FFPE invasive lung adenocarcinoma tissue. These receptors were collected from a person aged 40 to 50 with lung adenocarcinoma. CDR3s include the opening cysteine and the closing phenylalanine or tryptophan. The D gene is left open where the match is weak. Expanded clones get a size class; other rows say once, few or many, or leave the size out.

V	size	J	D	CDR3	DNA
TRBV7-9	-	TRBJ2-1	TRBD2	CASSLLAGGMGQFF	TGTGCCAGCAGCTTACTAGCGGGTGGGATGGGGCAGTTCTTC
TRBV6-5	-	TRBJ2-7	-	CASSYSTASYEQYF	TGTGCCAGCAGTTACTCGACAGCGTCCTACGAGCAGTACTTC
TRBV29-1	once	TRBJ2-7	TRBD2	CSARNSGSGEQYF	TGCAGCGCCCGAAACAGCGGGAGCGGCGAGCAGTACTTC
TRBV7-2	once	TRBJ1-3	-	CASSLDPISGNTIYF	TGTGCCAGCAGCTTAGACCCCATCTCTGGAAACACCATATATTTT
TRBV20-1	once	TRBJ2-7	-	CSASLSYEQYF	TGCAGTGCTAGCCTCTCCTACGAGCAGTACTTC
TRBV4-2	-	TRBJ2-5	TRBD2	CASSRSGGEETQYF	TGTGCCAGCAGCCGGAGCGGGGGGGAAGAGACCCAGTACTTC
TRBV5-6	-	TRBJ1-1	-	CASSSAHRGNTEAFF	TGTGCCAGCAGCTCTGCACATCGAGGGAACACTGAAGCTTTCTTT
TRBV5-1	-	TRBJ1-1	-	CASSSAGTIGTEVFF	TGCGCCAGCAGCTCGGCCGGGACCATCGGGACTGAAGTTTTCTTT
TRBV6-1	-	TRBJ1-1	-	CASGGAGDVTEAFF	TGTGCCAGCGGAGGGGCGGGGGATGTGACTGAAGCTTTCTTT
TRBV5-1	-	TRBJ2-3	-	CASSFALATDTQYF	TGCGCCAGCAGCTTCGCCCTGGCGACAGATACGCAGTATTTT
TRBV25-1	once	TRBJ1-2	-	CASSGGQGIYGYTF	TGTGCCAGCAGTGGAGGGCAGGGAATCTATGGCTACACCTTC
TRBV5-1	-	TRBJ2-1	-	CASSLVGESYNEQFF	TGCGCCAGCAGCTTGGTGGGGGAATCCTACAATGAGCAGTTCTTC
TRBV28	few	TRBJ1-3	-	CASSGSGTASGNTIYF	TGTGCCAGCAGTGGAAGCGGGACGGCCTCTGGAAACACCATATATTTT
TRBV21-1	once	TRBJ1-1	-	CASSKALLKYTEAFF	TGTGCCAGCAGCAAAGCCCTCTTAAAGTACACTGAAGCTTTCTTT
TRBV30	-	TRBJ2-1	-	CAWSVPYHPNEQFF	TGTGCCTGGAGTGTACCCTACCACCCCAATGAGCAGTTCTTC
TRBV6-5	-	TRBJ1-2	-	CASSYGRGFNYGYTF	TGTGCCAGCAGTTACGGCAGGGGCTTCAACTATGGCTACACCTTC
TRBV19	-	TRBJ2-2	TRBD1	CASSPRLTGTGELFF	TGTGCCAGTAGTCCACGTCTGACAGGGACCGGGGAGCTGTTTTTT
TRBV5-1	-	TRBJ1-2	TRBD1	CASSSTGQGDYGYTF	TGCGCCAGCAGTTCAACGGGACAGGGAGACTATGGCTACACCTTC
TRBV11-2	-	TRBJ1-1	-	CASSFEARLEAFF	TGTGCCAGCAGCTTCGAGGCCCGCCTAGAAGCTTTCTTT
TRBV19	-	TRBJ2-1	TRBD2	CASTFFPRGAGHNEQFF	TGTGCCAGTACGTTTTTTCCGCGGGGGGCCGGTCACAATGAGCAGTTCTTC